This T cell receptor (beta chain) was retrieved from a study of cytomegalovirus exposure and HLA in healthy donors. PCR primers comprised 60 Vbeta and 13 Jbeta primers. Profiled with immunoSEQ multiplex PCR; TCRdb holds only in-frame clones, not every one. The table records roughly 200,000 clones, around 80% of them present only once. Germline V gene lookup returns CDR1 MNHEY and CDR2 SMNVEV (reference sequence). V lost 6 bases and J 2 bases, leaving 14 bases between the germline ends. The CDR3 loop spans 14 amino acids. Material: PBMCs. This TCR was recovered from a woman younger than 35 in good health and CMV-seronegative. The chain uses TRBV27 and TRBJ2-7; maybe TRBD2 (7 bases). This CDR3 is CASRSEGGAYEQYF. CDR3 bases: TGTGCCAGCAGATCCGAGGGGGGGGCCTACGAGCAGTACTTC.